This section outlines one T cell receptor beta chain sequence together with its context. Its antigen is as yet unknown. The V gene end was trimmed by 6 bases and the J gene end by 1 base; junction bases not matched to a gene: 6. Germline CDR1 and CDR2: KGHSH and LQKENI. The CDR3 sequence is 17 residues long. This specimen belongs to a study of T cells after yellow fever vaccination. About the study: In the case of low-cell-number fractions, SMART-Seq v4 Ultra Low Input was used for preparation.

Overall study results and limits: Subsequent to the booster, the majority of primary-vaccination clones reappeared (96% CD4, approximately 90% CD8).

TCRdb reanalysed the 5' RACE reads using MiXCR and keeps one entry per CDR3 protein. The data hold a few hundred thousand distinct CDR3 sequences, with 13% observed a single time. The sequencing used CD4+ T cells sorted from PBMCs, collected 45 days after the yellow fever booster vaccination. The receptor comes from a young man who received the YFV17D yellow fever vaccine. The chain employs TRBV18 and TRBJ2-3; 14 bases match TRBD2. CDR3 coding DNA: TGTGCCAGCTCCCGGGGACTAGCGGGGGCCGGCACAGATACGCAGTATTTT. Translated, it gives CASSRGLAGAGTDTQYF.